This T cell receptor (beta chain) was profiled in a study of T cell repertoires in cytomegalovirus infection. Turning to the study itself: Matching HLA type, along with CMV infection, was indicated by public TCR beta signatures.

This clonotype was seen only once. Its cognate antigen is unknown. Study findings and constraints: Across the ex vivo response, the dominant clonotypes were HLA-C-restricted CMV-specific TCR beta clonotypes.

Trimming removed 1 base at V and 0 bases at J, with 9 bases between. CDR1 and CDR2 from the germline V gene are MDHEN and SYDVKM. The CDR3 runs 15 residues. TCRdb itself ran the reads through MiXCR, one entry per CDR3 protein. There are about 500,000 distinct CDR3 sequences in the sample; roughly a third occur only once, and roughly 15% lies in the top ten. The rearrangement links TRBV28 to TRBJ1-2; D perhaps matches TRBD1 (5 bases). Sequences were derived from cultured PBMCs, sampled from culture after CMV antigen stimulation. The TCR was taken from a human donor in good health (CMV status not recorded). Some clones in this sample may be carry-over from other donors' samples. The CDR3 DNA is TGTGCCAGCAGTTTATATGGGGGTACTAACTATGGCTACACCTTC. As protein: CASSLYGGTNYGYTF.